This T cell receptor beta chain was sequenced during a study of blood T cell repertoires in COVID-19. Overall study context: Material from acute and convalescent COVID-19 was sourced from the United States, Italy and Spain. PBMCs, B-cell-depleted T cells, or T cells provided the cDNA or gDNA that made up the material.

Per the authors' pipeline: From reference gene primer amplification, estimates of nucleated cell counts were derived. Assay: immunoSEQ multiplex PCR; the TCRdb copy retains only in-frame clones and omits some. The V and J calls and clone size are taken from that table; D and trimming were inferred from the DNA. The table lists over 95,000 clones, 85% of them singletons, with around 13% in the top ten. After removal of 6 bases from V and 7 bases from J, the junction contained 10 bases not matched to a gene. This CDR3 comprises 16 residues. Germline-derived CDR1 and CDR2 are LGHNA and YNFKEQ. The rearrangement uses TRBV4-2 and TRBJ2-1, with 12 bases fitting TRBD2. This clonotype was obtained from a human donor in a cohort sampled during active COVID-19. The sample taken for sequencing was peripheral blood. The CDR3 DNA reads as TGTGCCAGCAGGAAAAGGACTAGCGGGGATGGTAATGAGCAGTTCTTC. It is translated as CASRKRTSGDGNEQFF.